This T cell receptor beta chain was captured in a study of radiotherapy plus CTLA-4 blockade in lung cancer. The germline CDR1 and CDR2 sequences are MNHNY and SVGAGI (reference sequence). The trim removed 0 bases at V and 8 bases at J, leaving 0 bases unmatched. The CDR3 is 12 residues long. There are a few counts of this clone. Only in-frame clones appear in the TCRdb table, and some are missing; sequencing was by immunoSEQ multiplex PCR. The repertoire holds 45,000 or so clones, with approximately 73% as singletons. The sequences come from peripheral blood, collected from a patient treated with radiotherapy plus ipilimumab. The TCR originated in a human donor with non-small cell lung cancer who had a complete response to radiotherapy plus ipilimumab. The chain carries TRBV6-6 and TRBJ1-1; 7 nucleotides match TRBD1. The CDR3 sequence: CASSYSTGEAFF. The CDR3 bases are TGTGCCAGCAGTTACTCGACAGGGGAAGCTTTCTTT.